This T cell receptor (beta chain) came from a study of memory CD4+ T cells and cytomegalovirus serostatus. The V gene's germline CDR1 is KGHSH and CDR2 LQKENI. The CDR3 covers 13 residues. Trimming removed 8 bases at V and 1 base at J, with 10 bases between. The sort gate was single viable CD3+CD4+CD8-CD45RO+ cells for memory CD4+ T cells. The repertoire was sequenced with immunoSEQ multiplex PCR; TCRdb's copy has only in-frame clones and lacks some. The data hold 75,000 to 95,000 clones, with around 80% observed a single time. Sample: memory CD4+ T cells from blood. The sequence was obtained from an adult in good health and CMV-seronegative. The V call is TRBV18, the J call TRBJ2-3; possible D gene TRBD2, 5 bases. CDR3 DNA: TGTGCCAGCGCGGGCCTTCGCACAGATACGCAGTATTTT. Translation gives CASAGLRTDTQYF.